The rows below give T cell receptor beta chains drawn from one sample of a study of T cell changes during pregnancy in multiple sclerosis. Profiled with immunoSEQ multiplex PCR; TCRdb holds only in-frame clones, not every one. The sample contains some 44,000 clones, around nine tenths of which appear only once. Here the sequenced sample was CD4+ T cells from peripheral blood mononuclear cells, taken after pregnancy. These receptor sequences come from a female donor with multiple sclerosis, enrolled in a pregnancy study. Both conserved end residues are part of each CDR3. D genes are given only for firm matches. Size is stated for part of the rows, as once, few or many counts, or as a class when the clone is expanded.

J gene: TRBJ2-1
clone size: once
CDR3 length: 17
D gene: TRBD1
V gene: TRBV28
CDR3 DNA: TGTGCCAGCAGTTCGCCGGCTACAGGGGGCTCCTACAATGAGCAGTTCTTC
CDR3 protein: CASSSPATGGSYNEQFF

J gene: TRBJ2-3
clone size: -
CDR3 length: 15
D gene: TRBD2
V gene: TRBV6-4
CDR3 DNA: TGTGCCAGCAAGAGCGGGGGGGCCGGGAAAGATACGCAGTATTTT
CDR3 protein: CASKSGGAGKDTQYF

J gene: TRBJ1-1
clone size: -
CDR3 length: 14
D gene: -
V gene: TRBV6-1
CDR3 DNA: TGTGCCAGCACTTTTGGGAGCTCTGGGGCTGAAGCTTTCTTT
CDR3 protein: CASTFGSSGAEAFF

J gene: TRBJ2-3
clone size: -
CDR3 length: 17
D gene: TRBD2
V gene: TRBV4-3
CDR3 DNA: TGCGCCAGCAGCCAGTCGGCGGGGGGGCCGGTGGCAGATACGCAGTATTTT
CDR3 protein: CASSQSAGGPVADTQYF

J gene: TRBJ1-1
clone size: -
CDR3 length: 14
D gene: TRBD1
V gene: TRBV10-3
CDR3 DNA: TGTGCCATCAGGTGGGACAGGCGGTCCACTGAAGCTTTCTTT
CDR3 protein: CAIRWDRRSTEAFF

J gene: TRBJ2-2
clone size: -
CDR3 length: 18
D gene: TRBD2
V gene: TRBV30
CDR3 DNA: TGTGCCTGGAGTGTACGAGTCTTCGCGGGGGGGGTCACCGGGGAGCTGTTTTTT
CDR3 protein: CAWSVRVFAGGVTGELFF

J gene: TRBJ1-2
clone size: -
CDR3 length: 14
D gene: TRBD1
V gene: TRBV11-2
CDR3 DNA: TGTGCCAGCAGCACGGGGACAGGCTCCTATGGCTACACCTTC
CDR3 protein: CASSTGTGSYGYTF

J gene: TRBJ2-3
clone size: -
CDR3 length: 14
D gene: -
V gene: TRBV5-1
CDR3 DNA: TGCGCCAGCAGCCCTGCGAGGATCGCAGATACGCAGTATTTT
CDR3 protein: CASSPARIADTQYF

J gene: TRBJ2-3
clone size: -
CDR3 length: 13
D gene: -
V gene: TRBV7-2
CDR3 DNA: TGTGCCAGCAGCTTGACTAATGGAGATACGCAGTATTTT
CDR3 protein: CASSLTNGDTQYF

J gene: TRBJ1-4
clone size: -
CDR3 length: 15
D gene: TRBD1
V gene: TRBV9
CDR3 DNA: TGTGCCAGCAGCCCCGGACAGGCAACTAATGAAAAACTGTTTTTT
CDR3 protein: CASSPGQATNEKLFF

J gene: TRBJ1-5
clone size: once
CDR3 length: 13
D gene: -
V gene: TRBV30
CDR3 DNA: TGTGCCTGGGCAGGGGACGGCAATCAGCCCCAGCATTTT
CDR3 protein: CAWAGDGNQPQHF

J gene: TRBJ1-1
clone size: -
CDR3 length: 14
D gene: -
V gene: TRBV5-4
CDR3 DNA: TGTGCCAGCAGTCCATACAGGGTGAACACTGAAGCTTTCTTT
CDR3 protein: CASSPYRVNTEAFF

J gene: TRBJ1-2
clone size: few
CDR3 length: 15
D gene: TRBD1
V gene: TRBV7-9
CDR3 DNA: TGTGCCAGCAGCAGCCGGGGACAGAGTCTACGGGGCTACACCTTC
CDR3 protein: CASSSRGQSLRGYTF

J gene: TRBJ1-4
clone size: -
CDR3 length: 13
D gene: -
V gene: TRBV10-3
CDR3 DNA: TGTGCCTCATGGGGAGGGGAGGAGGAAAAACTGTTTTTT
CDR3 protein: CASWGGEEEKLFF

J gene: TRBJ2-3
clone size: -
CDR3 length: 17
D gene: TRBD2
V gene: TRBV4-3
CDR3 DNA: TGCGCCAGCAGCCAAGAACTAGCGGGGAAGGATGGAGATACGCAGTATTTT
CDR3 protein: CASSQELAGKDGDTQYF

J gene: TRBJ1-1
clone size: -
CDR3 length: 12
D gene: -
V gene: TRBV25-1
CDR3 DNA: TGTGCCAGCAGTGACCCGGGGGAAAAAGCTTTCTTT
CDR3 protein: CASSDPGEKAFF

J gene: TRBJ1-5
clone size: -
CDR3 length: 15
D gene: -
V gene: TRBV4-2
CDR3 DNA: TGTGCCAGCGGGGGGGAGAGGTATAGCAATCAGCCCCAGCATTTT
CDR3 protein: CASGGERYSNQPQHF

J gene: TRBJ2-7
clone size: few
CDR3 length: 12
D gene: -
V gene: TRBV5-4
CDR3 DNA: TGTGCCAGCAGCCGGGACATCGGCGAGCAGTACTTC
CDR3 protein: CASSRDIGEQYF

J gene: TRBJ1-4
clone size: -
CDR3 length: 14
D gene: TRBD1
V gene: TRBV2
CDR3 DNA: TGTGCCAGCAGATCCGGGACAGGGGATGAAAAACTGTTTTTT
CDR3 protein: CASRSGTGDEKLFF

J gene: TRBJ1-2
clone size: once
CDR3 length: 13
D gene: TRBD1
V gene: TRBV7-8
CDR3 DNA: TGTGCCAGCAGCTTCGGGACAGGGAAGCGCTACACCTTC
CDR3 protein: CASSFGTGKRYTF

J gene: TRBJ1-2
clone size: -
CDR3 length: 12
D gene: -
V gene: TRBV7-9
CDR3 DNA: TGTGCCAGCAAGAACAGGGACTATGGCTACACCTTC
CDR3 protein: CASKNRDYGYTF

J gene: TRBJ1-2
clone size: -
CDR3 length: 11
D gene: TRBD1
V gene: TRBV29-1
CDR3 DNA: TGCAGCGCTTCGACAGGGTATGGCTACACCTTC
CDR3 protein: CSASTGYGYTF

J gene: TRBJ2-1
clone size: -
CDR3 length: 15
D gene: -
V gene: TRBV4-1
CDR3 DNA: TGCGCCAGCAGCCAAGTAAGCGGCTTCTACAATGAGCAGTTCTTC
CDR3 protein: CASSQVSGFYNEQFF

J gene: TRBJ2-2
clone size: -
CDR3 length: 13
D gene: -
V gene: TRBV19
CDR3 DNA: TGTGCCAGTAATCGACGGGACACCGGGGAGCTGTTTTTT
CDR3 protein: CASNRRDTGELFF

J gene: TRBJ1-6
clone size: -
CDR3 length: 15
D gene: TRBD1
V gene: TRBV9
CDR3 DNA: TGTGCCAGCAGCGGAGGGGGCCATCCCCTTTCACCCCTCCACTTT
CDR3 protein: CASSGGGHPLSPLHF

J gene: TRBJ1-4
clone size: few
CDR3 length: 11
D gene: -
V gene: TRBV6-1
CDR3 DNA: TGTGCCAGCAGTGAACAGGAAAAACTGTTTTTT
CDR3 protein: CASSEQEKLFF

J gene: TRBJ2-7
clone size: once
CDR3 length: 16
D gene: TRBD1
V gene: TRBV7-9
CDR3 DNA: TGTGCCAGCAGCTTAGTAACCCCAGGGGGCTGGGGCGAGCAGTACTTC
CDR3 protein: CASSLVTPGGWGEQYF

J gene: TRBJ1-4
clone size: -
CDR3 length: 14
D gene: TRBD1
V gene: TRBV12-5
CDR3 DNA: TGTGCTAGTGGAGACGGGACAGGGTCTGAAAAACTGTTTTTT
CDR3 protein: CASGDGTGSEKLFF

J gene: TRBJ2-2
clone size: -
CDR3 length: 13
D gene: -
V gene: TRBV7-2
CDR3 DNA: TGTGCCAGCAGCTTAGTCATCACCGGGGAGCTGTTTTTT
CDR3 protein: CASSLVITGELFF

J gene: TRBJ2-7
clone size: -
CDR3 length: 16
D gene: -
V gene: TRBV12-5
CDR3 DNA: TGTGCTAGTGGTTTGAAGCGCAACCCGCAGACCTACGAGCAGTACTTC
CDR3 protein: CASGLKRNPQTYEQYF

J gene: TRBJ1-2
clone size: -
CDR3 length: 14
D gene: -
V gene: TRBV5-4
CDR3 DNA: TGTGCCAGCAGCTTGTCGGGGGGACCCGCTGGCTACACCTTC
CDR3 protein: CASSLSGGPAGYTF

J gene: TRBJ2-5
clone size: -
CDR3 length: 15
D gene: TRBD2
V gene: TRBV5-1
CDR3 DNA: TGCGCCAGCAGCTTACGCGGGGGGGCAGAAGAGACCCAGTACTTC
CDR3 protein: CASSLRGGAEETQYF

J gene: TRBJ2-7
clone size: -
CDR3 length: 14
D gene: TRBD1
V gene: TRBV6-1
CDR3 DNA: TGTGCCAGCAGTGAGGGGACAGGGAGGATCGAGCAGTACTTC
CDR3 protein: CASSEGTGRIEQYF

J gene: TRBJ1-4
clone size: -
CDR3 length: 14
D gene: -
V gene: TRBV7-9
CDR3 DNA: TGTGCCAGCAGCTTAACAGGGTCGGGTGAAAAACTGTTTTTT
CDR3 protein: CASSLTGSGEKLFF

J gene: TRBJ2-4
clone size: -
CDR3 length: 17
D gene: TRBD2
V gene: TRBV5-3
CDR3 DNA: TGTGCCAGAGCCGGACTAGCGGGGGGGCCGGGCAAAAACATTCAGTACTTC
CDR3 protein: CARAGLAGGPGKNIQYF

J gene: TRBJ1-1
clone size: -
CDR3 length: 13
D gene: TRBD1
V gene: TRBV29-1
CDR3 DNA: TGCAGCGCCACCGGGACAGATAACACTGAAGCTTTCTTT
CDR3 protein: CSATGTDNTEAFF

J gene: TRBJ2-3
clone size: -
CDR3 length: 12
D gene: -
V gene: TRBV4-1
CDR3 DNA: TGCGCCAGCAGCCAGACCGGGACTTGGCAGTATTTT
CDR3 protein: CASSQTGTWQYF